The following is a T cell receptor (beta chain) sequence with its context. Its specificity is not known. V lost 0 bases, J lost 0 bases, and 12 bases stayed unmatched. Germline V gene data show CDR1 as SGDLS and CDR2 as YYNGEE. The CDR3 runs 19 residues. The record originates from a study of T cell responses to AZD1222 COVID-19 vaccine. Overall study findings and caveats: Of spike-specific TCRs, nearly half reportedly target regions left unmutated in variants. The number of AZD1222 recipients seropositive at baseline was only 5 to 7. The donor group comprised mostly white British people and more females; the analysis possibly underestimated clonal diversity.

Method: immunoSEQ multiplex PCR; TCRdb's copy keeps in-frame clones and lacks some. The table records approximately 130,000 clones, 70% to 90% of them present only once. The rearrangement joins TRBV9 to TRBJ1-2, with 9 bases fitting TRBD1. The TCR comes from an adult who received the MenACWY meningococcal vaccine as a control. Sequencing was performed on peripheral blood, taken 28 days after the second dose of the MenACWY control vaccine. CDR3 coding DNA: TGTGCCAGCAGCGTAGAGTCTGGTGACAGGGGGACCCCTAACTATGGCTACACCTTC. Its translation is CASSVESGDRGTPNYGYTF.